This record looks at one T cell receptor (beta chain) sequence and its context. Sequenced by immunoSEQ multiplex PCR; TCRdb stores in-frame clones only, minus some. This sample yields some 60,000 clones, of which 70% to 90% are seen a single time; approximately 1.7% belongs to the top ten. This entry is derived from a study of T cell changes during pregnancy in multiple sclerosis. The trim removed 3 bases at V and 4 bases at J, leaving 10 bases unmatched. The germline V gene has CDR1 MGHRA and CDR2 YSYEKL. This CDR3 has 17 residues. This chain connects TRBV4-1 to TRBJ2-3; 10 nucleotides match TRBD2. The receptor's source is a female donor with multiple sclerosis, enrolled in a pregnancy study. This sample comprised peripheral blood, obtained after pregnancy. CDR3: CASSHQVLAGRSDTQYF. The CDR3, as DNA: TGCGCCAGCAGCCACCAAGTACTAGCGGGGAGGTCAGATACGCAGTATTTT.